This TCR beta chain came from a study of OX40 agonist ivuxolimab in advanced cancers. At the level of the study: As their treatment, patients were administered ivuxolimab, an agonistic anti-OX40 (CD134) antibody. Participants, 82.7% male, averaged approximately 65 years of age, ranging from roughly 23 to 90. General study findings and limits: More expanded clones were seen, on average, in CD8+ T cells than in CD4+.

As concerns this clone: Its antigen is currently unknown.

Sequenced by immunoSEQ multiplex PCR; TCRdb stores in-frame clones only, minus some. The sample lists approximately 60,000 clones, 92% occurring once. Peripheral blood came from all dose cohorts at three timepoints. The length of the CDR3 is 9 residues. Germline loops: CDR1 SQVTM, CDR2 ANQGSEA. Trimming took 6 bases from V and 8 from J, leaving 7 bases between them. This clonotype was sampled from an adult with an advanced solid tumor such as melanoma, head and neck, liver or kidney cancer. The source material was CD4+ or CD8+ T cells sorted from blood, sampled in a trial of the OX40 agonist ivuxolimab. The J gene is TRBJ1-2, the V gene TRBV29-1; D not resolved. CDR3 in amino acids: CSVDQGYTF. Written as DNA, the CDR3 is TGCAGCGTCGACCAAGGCTACACCTTC.